A single sample is the source of the 12 T cell receptor beta chains below, sequenced in a study of regulatory T cells in long-lasting Graves disease. Time point: newly diagnosed GD, antithyroid drugs for less than 3 months. Construction of the TCR library relied on RNA isolated from PBMCs. Combining iRepertoire HTBI primers with Arm-PCR of CDR3 regions, the authors built TCR beta libraries. One entry per CDR3 protein, called by TCRdb with MiXCR from the multiplex PCR reads. The sample has more than 450,000 distinct CDR3 sequences, about 16% seen once. This sample also belongs to another study, concerning T cells in Graves' hyperthyroidism and ophthalmopathy.

The source material was peripheral blood mononuclear cells (PBMCs), sampled at new diagnosis, from a patient treated with antithyroid drugs. Receptors originate from a man aged 35 to 55 with Graves disease.

This clonotype was seen only a few times. The chain joins TRBV20-1 to TRBJ2-2; 13 nucleotides match TRBD2. The CDR3 covers 18 residues. With V trimmed by 3 bases and J by 0 bases, 7 bases remained unmatched. The germline gives CDR1 DFQATT, CDR2 SNEGSKA (reference sequence). In nucleotides, the CDR3 is TGCAGTGCTAGGGAAACTAGCGGGAGGGCCCCGAACACCGGGGAGCTGTTTTTT. This sequence encodes CSARETSGRAPNTGELFF.

The rearrangement joins TRBV7-9 to TRBJ1-1; D call uncertain. The CDR3 loop spans 15 amino acids. Per germline, CDR1 SEHNR and CDR2 FQNEAQ (reference sequence). The V gene lost 2 bases and the J gene lost 4 bases, with 14 bases spanning the gap. This CDR3 reads CASSLLAGWSTEAFF. CDR3 sequence (DNA): TGTGCCAGCAGCTTACTTGCGGGCTGGTCCACTGAAGCTTTCTTT.

This clonotype was counted many times. The chain employs TRBV5-1 and TRBJ2-5; a weak D match, TRBD2 (6 bases). This CDR3 region has 15 residues. Between the trimmed V and J ends, which lost 0 bases and 4 bases, there was a span of 13 bases. Germline CDR1 SGHRS, CDR2 YFSETQ. Here the CDR3 DNA reads TGCGCCAGCAGCTTGGTTACGGGAGTGCGAGAGACCCAGTACTTC. Protein: CASSLVTGVRETQYF.

Many counts were recorded for this clonotype. The V and J genes are TRBV28 and TRBJ1-1, with TRBD1 matching 9 bases. V trimming: 3 bases; J trimming: 5 bases; junction bases outside the gene matches: 4. The CDR3 length is 14 residues. Germline CDR1 and CDR2: MDHEN and SYDVKM. This CDR3 reads CASSFSGQGTEAFF. In DNA, the CDR3 is TGTGCCAGCAGTTTCTCGGGACAGGGAACTGAAGCTTTCTTT.

Comments on this clonotype: Being one base from a much bigger clone, this may be a read error. The J gene is TRBJ2-5, the V gene TRBV20-1, with D possibly being TRBD1 (6 bases). Germline V gene data show CDR1 as DFQATT and CDR2 as SNEGSKA (reference sequence). Trimming removed 3 bases from V and 1 base from J, with 15 bases in between. This CDR3 is built from 15 residues. The CDR3 DNA reads TGCAGTGCTAGTGGCACATGGGGGCGCCAAGAGACCCAGTACTTC. Residues: CSASGTWGRQETQYF.

This clonotype showed up many times. The chain combines TRBV20-1 with TRBJ2-7, with TRBD2 identical over 10 bases. In germline, CDR1 is DFQATT, CDR2 SNEGSKA (reference sequence). The CDR3 sequence is 14 residues long. Trimming removed 7 bases from V and 6 bases from J; junction bases left unmatched: 12. CDR3 amino acids: CSVEGLAGAGEQYF. In DNA, the CDR3 is TGCAGTGTTGAGGGGCTAGCGGGAGCTGGCGAGCAGTACTTC.

In its sample, this clonotype was seen many times. One junction end does not reproduce the germline sequence, and a read error may be involved. The chain combines TRBV7-7 with TRBJ2-2, with a weak D call TRBD2 (5 bases). Per the germline V gene, CDR1 is SSHAT and CDR2 is FNYEAQ (reference sequence). This CDR3 has 15 amino acids. CDR3 coding DNA: TGTGCTAGCAGCTTAGACGGGGCGAACACCGGGGAGCTGTTTTTT. It codes for CASSLDGANTGELFF.

V gene TRBV4-2 combines with J gene TRBJ2-2; D call uncertain. V dropped 4 bases and J dropped 5 bases, with 11 bases sitting between them. In germline, CDR1 is LGHNA, CDR2 YNFKEQ. The CDR3 contains 14 residues. As DNA, the CDR3 is TGTGCCAGCAGCCGAGATACTTTTACCGGGGAGCTGTTTTTT. It yields the protein CASSRDTFTGELFF.

This clonotype was counted between two and nine times. The rearrangement joins TRBV27 to TRBJ2-3; 9 bases map to TRBD2. The V gene end was trimmed by 5 bases and the J gene end by 1 base; junction bases not matched to a gene: 7. Germline assignment: CDR1 MNHEY and CDR2 SMNVEV (reference sequence). The CDR3 is 16 amino acids. The DNA of the CDR3 is TGTGCCAGCAGTACGACACGACTAGCGGGCACAGATACGCAGTATTTT. Its protein product is CASSTTRLAGTDTQYF.

The chain employs TRBV4-1 and TRBJ2-7; 7 positions match TRBD1. The V gene end was trimmed by 2 bases and the J gene end by 3 bases; junction bases not matched to a gene: 7. The length of the CDR3 is 15 residues. Per the germline V gene, CDR1 is MGHRA and CDR2 is YSYEKL. The CDR3 sequence: CASSQRQGRYYEQYF. CDR3 nucleotides: TGCGCCAGCAGCCAACGACAGGGACGATACTACGAGCAGTACTTC.

This clonotype was observed a handful of times. The J gene is TRBJ2-1, the V gene TRBV24-1, with 12 bases fitting TRBD2. The J segment lost 1 base and the V segment lost 4 bases, leaving 7 bases of the junction unmatched. The CDR3 spans 18 residues. Germline CDR1 KGHDR, CDR2 SFDVKD. CDR3 bases: TGTGCCACCAGTGACCCTGGGACTAGCGGGTTTTCCTACAATGAGCAGTTCTTC. It codes for CATSDPGTSGFSYNEQFF.

This clonotype was counted at least ten times. This sequence joins TRBV3-1 and TRBJ1-1; D remains ambiguous. The CDR3 has 14 residues. Germline V gene data show CDR1 as LGHDT and CDR2 as YNNKEL (reference sequence). V was shortened by 6 bases and J by 0 bases, with 11 bases between the two germline ends. In DNA, the CDR3 is TGTGCCAGCAGGCCAAATGGGATGAACACTGAAGCTTTCTTT. It translates to CASRPNGMNTEAFF.